This T cell receptor (beta chain) was captured in a study of OX40 agonist ivuxolimab in advanced cancers. Study context: In this cohort, patients received ivuxolimab, an agonistic anti-OX40 (CD134) antibody. Patients were dosed intravenously with ivuxolimab at 0.01 to 10 mg/kg every 2 weeks. The dose-escalation group included hepatocellular carcinoma, melanoma, renal cell carcinoma and head and neck cancer.

Data came from immunoSEQ multiplex PCR; TCRdb stores just in-frame clones and leaves some out. This table holds 80,000 or so clones, approximately 86% found once. Germline CDR1 and CDR2: PRHDT and FYEKMQ (reference sequence). This CDR3 comprises 14 residues. Trimming cost V 5 bases and J 7 bases, with 15 bases left between them. As for this clone: Antigen unknown.

Whole-study results and caveats: In CD8+ T cells, expanded clones were on average more numerous than in CD4+.

J is TRBJ2-1 and V is TRBV13, with D possibly being TRBD2 (6 bases). Specimen: CD4+ or CD8+ T cells sorted from blood, collected in a trial of the OX40 agonist ivuxolimab. This clonotype was sampled from an adult with an advanced solid tumor such as melanoma, head and neck, liver or kidney cancer. The CDR3 loop is CASSARPGGNEQFF. CDR3 nucleotides: TGTGCCAGCAGCGCACGACCCGGGGGAAATGAGCAGTTCTTC.